The source of this T cell receptor (beta chain) is a study of blood T cell repertoires in COVID-19. In the authors' workflow: Reference gene primer amplification in the assay estimated nucleated cell counts. Clones were read by immunoSEQ multiplex PCR, and TCRdb kept only the in-frame ones, dropping some. That table furnishes V, J and clone size, whereas the DNA furnished D and trimming. This sample yields approximately 140,000 clones, of which 80% to 90% are seen a single time; 6.5% to 9.5% belongs to the top ten. Seattle's enrolled individuals joined amid active infection and were then monitored longitudinally. The CDR3 length is 11 residues. V dropped 8 bases and J dropped 2 bases, with 10 bases sitting between them. Germline lookup yields CDR1 GTSNPN and CDR2 SVGIG (reference sequence).

V gene TRBV30 combines with J gene TRBJ2-7; TRBD1 might be the D (5 bases). Specimen: peripheral blood. The receptor comes from a woman in her fifties or sixties with COVID-19, enrolled during active disease. In DNA, the CDR3 is TGTGCCCTACAGGAAACCTACGAGCAGTACTTC. Translation gives CALQETYEQYF.